The rows below give T cell receptor beta chains drawn from one sample of a study of cytomegalovirus exposure and HLA in healthy donors. The table came from immunoSEQ multiplex PCR; TCRdb's copy has only in-frame clones and leaves some out. The sample holds 200,000 to 300,000 clones, 87% seen once. Sequencing input: PBMCs. The receptor source for this set is a man between 18 and 29 years old in good health and CMV-seropositive. Each CDR3 is given with its conserved first and last residue. Fields, in order: J gene, D gene, clone size, V gene, CDR3 protein, CDR3 DNA. A D gene is named only where the DNA matches it firmly. Only some rows state a clone size, as once, few, many or a class for expanded clones.

TRBJ1-1,NA,NA,TRBV29-1,CSVEDPWMDEAFF,TGCAGCGTTGAAGATCCCTGGATGGATGAAGCTTTCTTT
TRBJ1-2,NA,NA,TRBV2,CASSDTGYRGYGYTF,TGTGCCAGCAGTGATACTGGCTATCGGGGCTATGGCTACACCTTC
TRBJ1-1,NA,NA,TRBV29-1,CSGHQDTNTEAFF,TGCAGCGGCCACCAGGACACTAACACTGAAGCTTTCTTT
TRBJ1-5,NA,NA,TRBV28,CASSFYPEPQHF,TGTGCCAGCAGTTTTTATCCCGAGCCCCAGCATTTT
TRBJ2-5,NA,many,TRBV2,CASRKTTGPGTQYF,TGTGCCAGCAGGAAGACGACAGGTCCCGGGACCCAGTACTTC
TRBJ2-7,NA,few,TRBV15,CATSREGPDEQYF,TGTGCCACCAGCAGGGAGGGCCCGGACGAGCAGTACTTC
TRBJ2-1,TRBD2,NA,TRBV2,CASSEALSGRAQYNEQFF,TGTGCCAGCAGTGAAGCGCTGAGCGGGAGGGCCCAATACAATGAGCAGTTCTTC
TRBJ2-3,NA,NA,TRBV19,CASSELTDTQYF,TGTGCCAGTAGTGAATTGACAGATACGCAGTATTTT
TRBJ2-3,NA,once,TRBV18,CASSPDISDTQYF,TGTGCCAGCTCGCCCGACATTTCAGATACGCAGTATTTT
TRBJ2-1,NA,few,TRBV12-5,CASGYIRDGESYNEQFF,TGTGCTAGTGGTTATATACGGGACGGCGAAAGTTACAATGAGCAGTTCTTC
TRBJ2-3,NA,once,TRBV6-6,CASRTISSTDTQYF,TGTGCCAGCAGGACTATCAGTAGCACAGATACGCAGTATTTT
TRBJ2-1,TRBD1,few,TRBV6-1,CASSGWDRDRRFNEQFF,TGTGCCAGCAGTGGATGGGACCGGGACAGGCGTTTCAATGAGCAGTTCTTC
TRBJ1-5,NA,NA,TRBV27,CASRGQYSNQPQHF,TGTGCCAGCCGAGGACAGTATAGCAATCAGCCCCAGCATTTT
TRBJ2-3,NA,once,TRBV5-1,CASNEGGDTQYF,TGCGCCAGCAATGAGGGAGGAGATACGCAGTATTTT
TRBJ1-2,TRBD1,NA,TRBV19,CASSIDGQGRFGYTF,TGTGCCAGTAGTATAGACGGACAGGGGAGATTTGGCTACACCTTC
TRBJ2-1,NA,NA,TRBV4-1,CASSQDGDEQFF,TGCGCCAGCAGCCAAGATGGGGATGAGCAGTTCTTC
TRBJ2-5,TRBD1,few,TRBV7-2,CASSLGEGAKTQYF,TGTGCCAGCAGCTTAGGCGAGGGGGCGAAGACCCAGTACTTC
TRBJ2-7,NA,NA,TRBV5-6,CASSLYGSTPYEQYF,TGTGCCAGCAGCTTATACGGCTCGACCCCCTACGAGCAGTACTTC
TRBJ2-1,TRBD1,once,TRBV7-2,CASRVPGQGAGEQFF,TGTGCCAGCAGGGTCCCGGGACAGGGGGCAGGTGAGCAGTTCTTC
TRBJ2-5,NA,NA,TRBV4-1,CASSQFSKETQYF,TGCGCCAGCAGCCAATTCTCCAAAGAGACCCAGTACTTC
TRBJ2-7,TRBD2,NA,TRBV10-3,CAISVTSGTSGKVYGYEQYF,TGTGCCATCAGTGTTACATCCGGGACTAGCGGGAAAGTTTACGGCTACGAGCAGTACTTC
TRBJ2-7,NA,NA,TRBV2,CASRDSLGEQYF,TGTGCCAGCAGAGACTCTCTGGGCGAGCAGTACTTC
TRBJ1-4,NA,NA,TRBV6-1,CASSVDRFNEKLFF,TGTGCCAGCAGTGTGGACAGATTTAATGAAAAACTGTTTTTT
TRBJ2-1,NA,once,TRBV2,CASRGGSNEQFF,TGTGCCAGCAGAGGAGGGAGTAATGAGCAGTTCTTC
TRBJ1-2,TRBD1,NA,TRBV19,CASSTDRYGYTF,TGTGCCAGTAGTACGGACAGGTATGGCTACACCTTC
TRBJ1-5,NA,NA,TRBV7-2,CASSPPGPNQPQHF,TGTGCCAGCAGCCCACCGGGACCTAATCAGCCCCAGCATTTT
TRBJ2-6,NA,NA,TRBV7-8,CASSRGRIRGANVLTF,TGTGCCAGCAGCAGAGGGAGGATCCGTGGGGCCAACGTCCTGACTTTC
TRBJ1-3,NA,NA,TRBV30,CAWSVGRAGWYGNTIYF,TGTGCCTGGAGTGTCGGCAGGGCAGGATGGTATGGAAACACCATATATTTT
TRBJ1-1,NA,NA,TRBV5-4,CASSPGGAMNTEAFF,TGTGCCAGCAGCCCCGGGGGAGCTATGAACACTGAAGCTTTCTTT
TRBJ2-1,NA,NA,TRBV6-1,CASSISTRPYNEQFF,TGTGCCAGCAGTATCTCCACGAGACCCTACAATGAGCAGTTCTTC
TRBJ1-1,TRBD1,NA,TRBV29-1,CSVKGARALNTEAFF,TGCAGCGTTAAGGGGGCGAGGGCCTTGAACACTGAAGCTTTCTTT
TRBJ1-1,TRBD1,few,TRBV5-4,CASSFPGGRTEAFF,TGTGCCAGCAGCTTCCCAGGGGGCCGGACTGAAGCTTTCTTT
TRBJ2-2,TRBD2,NA,TRBV2,CASRSTSGYTGELFF,TGTGCCAGCAGATCGACTAGCGGTTACACCGGGGAGCTGTTTTTT
TRBJ2-2,NA,NA,TRBV7-2,CASSSGPRGELFF,TGTGCCAGCAGCTCAGGACCACGCGGGGAGCTGTTTTTT
TRBJ2-7,TRBD1,NA,TRBV7-6,CASSPRTGGIEQYF,TGTGCCAGCAGCCCCCGGACAGGGGGTATCGAGCAGTACTTC
TRBJ2-1,NA,once,TRBV5-6,CASSLRINIDEQFF,TGTGCCAGCAGCTTACGGATTAATATCGATGAGCAGTTCTTC
TRBJ1-2,TRBD1,NA,TRBV6-5,CASRKQGAPDYGYTF,TGTGCCAGCAGAAAACAGGGGGCCCCGGACTATGGCTACACCTTC
TRBJ1-1,TRBD1,NA,TRBV29-1,CSVPPQGQDTEAFF,TGCAGCGTTCCTCCACAGGGGCAAGACACTGAAGCTTTCTTT
TRBJ2-5,NA,NA,TRBV2,CASSPGQLQETQYF,TGTGCCAGCAGTCCCGGGCAGTTACAAGAGACCCAGTACTTC
TRBJ2-2,TRBD2,NA,TRBV27,CASSALAGGNTGELFF,TGTGCCAGCAGTGCACTAGCGGGAGGGAACACCGGGGAGCTGTTTTTT
TRBJ1-1,NA,NA,TRBV5-1,CASTLGMNTEAFF,TGCGCCAGCACGCTGGGAATGAACACTGAAGCTTTCTTT
TRBJ2-2,TRBD2,NA,TRBV4-1,CASRGGVGRTGELFF,TGCGCCAGCCGCGGGGGGGTAGGGCGCACCGGGGAGCTGTTTTTT
TRBJ1-2,TRBD1,NA,TRBV28,CASSSILRDRDLGYTF,TGTGCCAGCAGTTCCATCCTTCGGGACAGGGACCTCGGCTACACCTTC
TRBJ1-3,NA,NA,TRBV15,CATSRAYWRNTIYF,TGTGCCACCAGCAGAGCTTACTGGAGAAACACCATATATTTT
TRBJ2-3,NA,NA,TRBV14,CASSHIGSDTQYF,TGTGCCAGCAGCCATATTGGGTCAGATACGCAGTATTTT
TRBJ1-3,NA,NA,TRBV6-1,CASRMGTWSGNTIYF,TGTGCCAGCAGGATGGGGACGTGGTCAGGAAACACCATATATTTT